These T cell receptor beta chains were read from a single sample in a study of cytomegalovirus exposure and HLA in healthy donors. Only in-frame clones appear in the TCRdb table, and some are missing; sequencing was by immunoSEQ multiplex PCR. The data hold around 230,000 clones, with about 80% observed a single time. Sequencing input: PBMCs. These receptors were taken from a man aged 35-49 years in good health and CMV-seropositive. Each CDR3 is given with its conserved first and last residue. D genes are given only for firm matches. Size is omitted from some rows. Given values are once, few, many or a class for expanded clones.

>TRBJ1-1|-|TRBV5-4|-
CASSLGRQYTEAFF
TGTGCCAGCAGCTTAGGGCGACAGTACACTGAAGCTTTCTTT
>TRBJ1-2|-|TRBV6-5|-
CASSPDQGYDYGYTF
TGTGCCAGCAGCCCCGATCAGGGGTACGACTATGGCTACACCTTC
>TRBJ2-5|-|TRBV9|-
CASSPIGGTQYF
TGTGCCAGCAGCCCCATCGGCGGGACCCAGTACTTC
>TRBJ1-4|-|TRBV29-1|TRBD1
CSVEGGTGEATNEKLFF
TGCAGCGTTGAGGGGGGTACAGGGGAGGCGACTAATGAAAAACTGTTTTTT
>TRBJ2-7|few|TRBV11-2|-
CASSLGLALSYEQYF
TGTGCCAGCAGCTTGGGTCTAGCGCTTTCCTACGAGCAGTACTTC
>TRBJ2-6|-|TRBV18|-
CASSPEPPGANVLTF
TGTGCCAGCTCACCAGAGCCCCCCGGGGCCAACGTCCTGACTTTC
>TRBJ2-7|-|TRBV19|-
CASSNWSSYEQYF
TGTGCCAGTAGTAATTGGAGCTCCTACGAGCAGTACTTC
>TRBJ2-1|few|TRBV14|TRBD2
CASSHPGTSVSSYNEQFF
TGTGCCAGCAGCCATCCCGGGACTAGCGTTAGCTCCTACAATGAGCAGTTCTTC
>TRBJ2-1|-|TRBV7-3|TRBD2
CASSFGLAGGLNEQFF
TGTGCCAGCAGCTTCGGACTAGCGGGAGGATTGAATGAGCAGTTCTTC
>TRBJ1-1|once|TRBV6-1|TRBD1
CASSAGDRYGTEAFF
TGTGCCAGCAGTGCGGGGGACAGGTATGGGACTGAAGCTTTCTTT
>TRBJ2-5|-|TRBV25-1|TRBD1
CASSGQGRETQYF
TGTGCCAGCAGTGGACAGGGTCGAGAGACCCAGTACTTC
>TRBJ2-6|-|TRBV7-9|-
CASSPPRQGTSGANVLTF
TGTGCCAGCAGCCCCCCGCGGCAGGGCACCTCTGGGGCCAACGTCCTGACTTTC
>TRBJ2-1|-|TRBV4-1|TRBD2
CASSQDPSGIGSYNEQFF
TGCGCCAGCAGCCAAGACCCCAGCGGGATAGGGTCCTACAATGAGCAGTTCTTC
>TRBJ1-1|-|TRBV27|-
CASTRNQGNTEAFF
TGTGCCAGCACTCGTAACCAGGGTAACACTGAAGCTTTCTTT
>TRBJ1-4|-|TRBV2|TRBD1
CASRKRTGGNEKLFF
TGTGCCAGCAGGAAAAGGACAGGGGGCAATGAAAAACTGTTTTTT
>TRBJ2-5|-|TRBV29-1|TRBD2
CSVDRGGETQYF
TGCAGCGTTGACCGGGGGGGAGAGACCCAGTACTTC
>TRBJ2-7|-|TRBV5-4|-
CASSDFYEQYF
TGTGCCAGCAGCGACTTCTACGAGCAGTACTTC
>TRBJ2-2|-|TRBV5-5|-
CASNAALILNTGELFF
TGTGCCAGCAACGCCGCGCTAATTCTGAACACCGGGGAGCTGTTTTTT
>TRBJ2-5|-|TRBV25-1|-
CASFSETQYF
TGTGCCAGCTTTTCGGAGACCCAGTACTTC
>TRBJ2-1|-|TRBV18|TRBD2
CASSNSGRYNEQFF
TGTGCCAGCTCCAATAGCGGGAGATACAATGAGCAGTTCTTC
>TRBJ1-2|-|TRBV5-1|TRBD1
CASSLGTGAYGYTF
TGCGCCAGCAGCTTGGGGACAGGAGCCTATGGCTACACCTTC
>TRBJ2-1|-|TRBV6-1|TRBD2
CASSAGGSNEQFF
TGTGCCAGCAGTGCGGGAGGAAGTAATGAGCAGTTCTTC
>TRBJ2-2|-|TRBV6-5|TRBD1
CASSDRVAGELFF
TGTGCCAGCAGCGACAGGGTGGCCGGGGAGCTGTTTTTT
>TRBJ2-2|few|TRBV27|TRBD2
CASSLGLAGYTGELFF
TGTGCCAGCAGTTTAGGACTAGCGGGGTACACCGGGGAGCTGTTTTTT
>TRBJ2-1|-|TRBV9|TRBD1
CASSVEPGGSEQFF
TGTGCCAGCAGCGTTGAACCAGGGGGCAGTGAGCAGTTCTTC
>TRBJ1-2|few|TRBV4-1|TRBD1
CASSATAGTGGYGYTF
TGCGCCAGCAGCGCTACAGCCGGGACAGGGGGCTATGGCTACACCTTC
>TRBJ1-5|-|TRBV21-1|-
CASSGKGHLSNQPQHF
TGTGCCAGCAGCGGTAAGGGACACCTTAGCAATCAGCCCCAGCATTTT
>TRBJ2-2|-|TRBV6-1|-
CASSANPIAAGELFF
TGTGCCAGCAGTGCCAACCCAATAGCAGCCGGGGAGCTGTTTTTT
>TRBJ2-1|-|TRBV29-1|TRBD2
CSVDGLAVTNEQFF
TGCAGCGTTGACGGTCTAGCGGTTACCAATGAGCAGTTCTTC
>TRBJ1-4|few|TRBV5-4|-
CASSFKQPNEKLFF
TGTGCCAGCAGCTTCAAACAGCCTAATGAAAAACTGTTTTTT
>TRBJ2-2|-|TRBV7-8|TRBD1
CASSQNRDRAAGELFF
TGTGCCAGCAGCCAAAACCGGGACAGAGCCGCCGGGGAGCTGTTTTTT
>TRBJ2-5|-|TRBV28|TRBD2
CASSSRTSGVAETQYF
TGTGCCAGCAGCTCTCGGACTAGCGGGGTTGCCGAGACCCAGTACTTC
>TRBJ1-1|few|TRBV7-9|-
CASSLTGTTEAFF
TGTGCCAGCAGCTTAACGGGTACCACTGAAGCTTTCTTT
>TRBJ1-2|few|TRBV7-9|TRBD1
CASSFLGTGGDGYTF
TGTGCCAGCAGCTTCCTCGGGACAGGGGGTGATGGCTACACCTTC
>TRBJ2-1|once|TRBV5-1|-
CASSLSATNEQFF
TGCGCCAGCAGCCTCTCAGCGACCAATGAGCAGTTCTTC
>TRBJ2-5|-|TRBV28|TRBD2
CASSVQGLAGVVETQYF
TGTGCCAGCAGTGTCCAGGGACTAGCGGGAGTCGTCGAGACCCAGTACTTC
>TRBJ2-7|-|TRBV28|-
CASSLGGAGVFYEQYF
TGTGCCAGCAGCCTTGGGGGGGCGGGAGTGTTCTACGAGCAGTATTTC
>TRBJ2-7|-|TRBV23-1|TRBD2
CASSRLGLAGFYEQYF
TGCGCCAGCAGTCGTTTGGGACTAGCGGGGTTCTACGAGCAGTACTTC
>TRBJ2-7|-|TRBV25-1|TRBD1
CASSPGQVYEQYF
TGTGCCAGCAGTCCGGGACAGGTTTACGAGCAGTACTTC
>TRBJ2-3|-|TRBV29-1|-
CSVEDQYHTDTQYF
TGCAGCGTTGAAGATCAGTACCACACAGATACGCAGTATTTT
>TRBJ2-1|-|TRBV7-8|-
CASSFIAASSYNEQFF
TGTGCCAGCAGTTTTATAGCGGCGAGCTCCTACAATGAGCAGTTCTTC
>TRBJ2-1|-|TRBV7-8|-
CASRSRDLATYNEQFF
TGTGCCAGCAGATCGCGGGACCTAGCCACCTACAATGAGCAGTTCTTC
>TRBJ2-5|-|TRBV6-1|TRBD1
CASSGQGSETQYF
TGTGCCAGCAGTGGACAGGGGTCGGAGACCCAGTACTTC
>TRBJ2-2|few|TRBV6-4|-
CASRQATGELFF
TGTGCCAGCAGACAGGCCACCGGGGAGCTGTTTTTT
>TRBJ1-3|-|TRBV5-1|TRBD1
CASSSGTGGSLSSGNTIYF
TGCGCCAGCAGCAGCGGGACAGGGGGCTCCTTGAGCTCTGGAAACACCATATATTTT
>TRBJ2-2|-|TRBV2|TRBD1
CASRPQGAGGELFF
TGTGCCAGCAGGCCACAGGGGGCGGGCGGGGAGCTGTTTTTT
>TRBJ1-5|once|TRBV19|TRBD1
CASSIGTGFSLSNQPQHF
TGTGCCAGTAGTATCGGGACAGGGTTCTCTCTTAGCAATCAGCCCCAGCATTTT
>TRBJ1-2|-|TRBV9|TRBD1
CASSGTGGRSNYGYTF
TGTGCCAGCAGCGGGACAGGGGGCCGGTCTAACTATGGCTACACCTTC
>TRBJ1-2|once|TRBV27|-
CASSSRGLLYGYTF
TGTGCCAGCAGTTCTCGCGGCCTCCTCTATGGCTACACCTTC
>TRBJ1-5|-|TRBV19|-
CASSIPGKGPQHF
TGTGCCAGTAGTATACCGGGGAAGGGACCCCAGCATTTT
>TRBJ2-7|-|TRBV27|TRBD1
CASSLFSRFQGAAYEQYF
TGTGCCAGCAGTTTATTCAGCCGATTCCAGGGGGCTGCCTACGAGCAGTACTTC
>TRBJ1-1|-|TRBV29-1|-
CSVDRGGPEAFF
TGCAGCGTTGATAGGGGAGGGCCTGAAGCTTTCTTT
>TRBJ2-1|once|TRBV4-1|-
CASSQDWLAGRVNEQFF
TGCGCCAGCAGCCAAGATTGGCTAGCTGGTAGGGTCAATGAGCAGTTCTTC
>TRBJ1-3|-|TRBV4-2|-
CASSQEGARSSGNTIYF
TGTGCCAGCAGCCAAGAGGGCGCGCGTAGCTCTGGAAACACCATATATTTT
>TRBJ2-7|once|TRBV2|TRBD2
CASREREGHAYEQYF
TGTGCCAGCAGAGAGCGGGAGGGCCACGCCTACGAGCAGTACTTC
>TRBJ2-1|-|TRBV7-8|TRBD2
CASSWTSGRIYSYNEQFF
TGTGCCAGCAGTTGGACTAGCGGGAGGATTTACTCCTACAATGAGCAGTTCTTC
>TRBJ1-1|few|TRBV4-1|-
CASSHGMGRTEAFF
TGCGCCAGCAGCCATGGAATGGGGAGAACTGAAGCTTTCTTT
>TRBJ2-1|-|TRBV19|-
CASSRQPGNEQFF
TGTGCCAGTAGTCGACAGCCTGGTAATGAGCAGTTCTTC